The text below deals with one T cell receptor beta chain. Its cognate antigen has yet to be identified. Per-base quality was not reported, and no clone a single base away is much larger than it. The V end gives up 5 bases and the J end 6 bases, leaving 11 bases in the junction not matched to a gene. CDR1 and CDR2 are read off the germline V gene as SGHNT and YENEEA. Taken from cysteine to phenylalanine, the CDR3 has 16 residues. The retained sequence is limited to the CDR3, 48 bases, with the frame set at the first base. The sample belongs to a study of blood T cell repertoires in COVID-19 (dated by TCRdb to 2018 to 2021). Regarding the complete study: The collaborator samples originated in the United States, Italy and Spain and spanned the acute and convalescent phases of COVID-19. The prospective study material was composed of cDNA or gDNA derived from T cells, B-cell-depleted T cells, or PBMCs. Nearly every sample came with metadata listing a de-identified subject ID, COVID-19 status, age in years and sex. Subjects who had been exposed to COVID-19, were actively infected with it, or had recovered from it provided the deeply sampled blood TCRbeta repertoires that made up the dataset. The repertoires were made available in a free public database intended to serve as a resource for research on the immune response to SARS-CoV-2. The samples were drawn from two sources: the first 160 participants of the ongoing ImmuneRACE study, and over 950 subjects contributed by 6 global collaborators. Where available, HLA class I and class II types were obtained from metadata supplied by the sample provider rather than from assay-based typing.

Findings and caveats that apply to the study as a whole: The amount of clinical and demographic metadata varied by source and participant and was provided uncurated.

TCRbeta CDR3 regions were amplified from genomic DNA using the immunoSEQ Assay, a bias-controlled multiplex PCR. In the original analysis: Within the assay, amplification of reference gene primers was used to estimate how many nucleated cells each sample contained. To quantify the absolute abundance of each unique TCRbeta CDR3 rearrangement, sequence reads were collapsed and filtered. For each sample, productive Simpson clonality was calculated as the square root of Simpson's diversity index across productive rearrangements. Sourced from immuneACCESS, this table was stored by TCRdb with only in-frame sequences that have V and J called. A share of the clones is absent; for the studies checked, an unresolved V gene accounts for under half, and the remainder has no known explanation. V and J calls and clone size are copied from that table; D and trimming were computed from the DNA. The sample table contains a few hundred thousand clones; only one count was recorded for about nine tenths of them. Jointly, the top ten make up roughly 2.4% of the sample.

Each collaborating institution followed its own protocols to collect whole blood in K2EDTA tubes. Collaborator samples were shipped for TCRbeta analysis as frozen whole blood, isolated PBMCs, or DNA extracted from either sample type. The V and J genes are TRBV11-3 and TRBJ2-7, and 12 bases in between align with TRBD2. The sample consisted of peripheral blood. This receptor was taken from a woman aged 50 to 60 with acute or convalescent COVID-19. The encoded CDR3 is CASSVGAGLAGLEQYF. In nucleotide form, the sequence is TGTGCCAGCAGCGTGGGGGCGGGACTAGCGGGTCTCGAGCAGTACTTC.